This passage covers 25 T cell receptor beta chains from one sample sequenced in a study of blood T cell repertoires in COVID-19. Only in-frame clones appear in the TCRdb table, and some are missing; sequencing was by immunoSEQ multiplex PCR. The sample consists of some 150,000 clones, 78% of them appearing once. The sequenced sample consisted of peripheral blood. These receptors all stem from a woman older than 75 with acute or convalescent COVID-19.

V gene TRBV10-1 combines with J gene TRBJ1-1; D perhaps matches TRBD1 (6 bases). Germline values: CDR1 WNHNN, CDR2 SYGVQD (reference sequence). Trimming stripped 5 bases from V and 4 bases from J, with 17 bases between. The length of the CDR3 is 15 residues. The CDR3 DNA reads as TGCGCCAGCAGTCGGAGAGAGGGGGTTGGCACTGAAGCTTTCTTT. It is translated as CASSRREGVGTEAFF.

A few counts support this clone. The chain joins TRBV5-4 to TRBJ2-4, with TRBD2 matching over 8 bases. The ends lost 0 bases at V and 3 bases at J; junction bases unmatched: 5. The CDR3 is 16 residues long. The V gene's germline CDR1 is SGHNT and CDR2 YYREEE (reference sequence). The DNA of the CDR3 is TGTGCCAGCAGCTTGGGAGGCGGGGGGCTCAAAAACATTCAGTACTTC. Its protein is CASSLGGGGLKNIQYF.

The DNA for the CDR3 is TGTGCCAGCAGTGTAGGGAGCGGGAGAATCCACGAGCAGTACTTC. Its translation: CASSVGSGRIHEQYF. The J gene is TRBJ2-7, the V gene TRBV28, with TRBD2 identical over 8 bases. There are 15 residues in the CDR3. Germline trimming cut 5 bases from V and 5 bases from J; bases unmatched to any gene: 11. The germline V gene encodes CDR1 MDHEN and CDR2 SYDVKM.

The chain is built from TRBV27 and TRBJ1-2; tentative D call: TRBD1 (5 bases). Per the germline V gene, CDR1 is MNHEY and CDR2 is SMNVEV (reference sequence). The V end lost 4 bases, the J end lost 4 bases, and 19 bases lay between the germline ends. The CDR3 has 16 amino acids. The CDR3 loop reads CASSSSRGEGFYGYTF. CDR3 sequence (DNA): TGTGCCAGCAGTTCCTCCCGGGGGGAGGGCTTCTATGGCTACACCTTC.

The V and J genes are TRBV14 and TRBJ2-7; 9 nucleotides align to TRBD1. CDR3 length equals 16 residues. Looked up from germline, CDR1 is SGHDN and CDR2 is FVKESK. V lost 2 bases, J lost 0 bases, and 5 bases stayed unmatched. The CDR3 DNA follows: TGTGCCAGCAGCCAACCGGGACAGGGATCCTCCTACGAGCAGTACTTC. Its translation is CASSQPGQGSSYEQYF.

The chain uses TRBV11-2 and TRBJ1-2; 9 bases fit TRBD1. This CDR3 is 14 amino acids long. CDR1 is SGHAT and CDR2 is FQNNGV in the germline V gene. V shed 5 bases and J 7 bases; nucleotides not matched to a gene: 8. The chain's CDR3 is CASSPGQGLGGYTF. CDR3 bases: TGTGCCAGCAGCCCAGGACAGGGGCTTGGTGGCTACACCTTC.

The gene calls are TRBV18 and TRBJ1-5, with D possibly being TRBD1 (6 bases). Germline-derived CDR1 and CDR2 are KGHSH and LQKENI. Trimming took off 2 bases at V and 3 bases at J, with 26 bases between the two ends. The CDR3 spans 20 residues. CDR3 nucleotide sequence: TGTGCCAGCTCACCATTCCACATGGTTCGGCAGGGGTCTTTCAATCAGCCCCAGCATTTT. Translated, it gives CASSPFHMVRQGSFNQPQHF.

The sample holds one count of this clone. CDR3 nucleotide sequence: TGTGCCAGCAGTTTACGGGGGGCCGGGGGTGGCACAGATACGCAGTATTTT. Translation gives CASSLRGAGGGTDTQYF. The rearrangement joins TRBV27 to TRBJ2-3, with D perhaps TRBD2 (7 bases). CDR1 is MNHEY and CDR2 is SMNVEV in the germline V gene (reference sequence). Trimming stripped 2 bases from V and 1 base from J, with 16 bases between. The length of the CDR3 is 17 residues.

This chain uses TRBV2 with TRBJ1-1; no reliable D call. Trimming cost V 5 bases and J 0 bases, with 7 bases left between them. The CDR3 length is 13 residues. Germline assignment: CDR1 SNHLY and CDR2 FYNNEI. The DNA of the CDR3 is TGTGCCAGCAGTTTTTACTTGAACACTGAAGCTTTCTTT. Amino acid sequence: CASSFYLNTEAFF.

This sequence joins TRBV7-6 and TRBJ2-3, with unresolved D. Germline V gene sequence: CDR1 SGHVS, CDR2 FNYEAQ. CDR3 length: 16 amino acids. V lost 4 bases to trimming and J lost 0 bases, with 14 bases between them. CDR3 sequence (DNA): TGTGCCAGCAGCTCGAGGAGAGGCTCTAGCACAGATACGCAGTATTTT. Its translation is CASSSRRGSSTDTQYF.

The V and J genes are TRBV7-3 and TRBJ2-1; tentative D call: TRBD1 (5 bases). V lost 6 bases and J 6 bases, leaving 12 bases between the germline ends. CDR3 length equals 13 residues. Germline V gene data show CDR1 as SGHTA and CDR2 as FQGTGA. The CDR3 here is CASSLQRGNEQFF. The CDR3, as DNA: TGTGCCAGCAGTCTACAAAGGGGCAATGAGCAGTTCTTC.

The V call is TRBV7-2, the J call TRBJ1-5; D ambiguous. The CDR3 has 15 residues. Germline V CDR1 and CDR2: SGHTA, FQGNSA. V lost 1 base and J lost 5, with 12 bases in between. CDR3: CASSLGPQSHQPQHF. CDR3 nucleotides: TGTGCCAGCAGCTTAGGGCCTCAATCCCATCAGCCCCAGCATTTT.

The gene calls are TRBV12-3 or TRBV12-4 and TRBJ1-6; D may be TRBD1 (6 bases). V was clipped by 8 bases and J by 10 bases, with 15 bases between them. This CDR3 has 13 amino acids. This CDR3 is CASSPGERSPLHF. The CDR3 DNA sequence: TGTGCCAGCTCACCAGGGGAGAGGTCACCCCTCCACTTT.

The chain combines TRBV27 with TRBJ2-1; 7 bases line up with TRBD1. Germline CDR1 and CDR2: MNHEY and SMNVEV (reference sequence). V was pared by 7 bases and J by 3 bases, with 9 bases of the junction left unmatched. The CDR3 extends over 15 amino acids. CDR3 loop: CASIPTGTDYNEQFF. The CDR3 region has the DNA TGTGCCAGCATCCCAACCGGGACAGACTACAATGAGCAGTTCTTC.

This chain joins TRBV19 and TRBJ2-4, with TRBD1 matching over 7 bases. With 5 bases clipped from V and 0 bases from J, the junction kept 7 bases outside the gene matches. Germline V lookup: CDR1 LNHDA, CDR2 SQIVND (reference sequence). This CDR3 region has 16 residues. The CDR3 reads CASSLRTGLAKNIQYF. The CDR3 DNA sequence: TGTGCCAGTAGTCTCCGGACAGGCCTAGCCAAAAACATTCAGTACTTC.

Notes on this clone: In the same sample, other DNA sequences code for this CDR3. The V gene is TRBV28, the J gene TRBJ1-1; no clear D. The germline V gene has CDR1 MDHEN and CDR2 SYDVKM. The CDR3 sequence is 12 residues long. The ends were cut back, 6 bases at V and 3 bases at J, with 8 bases in the middle. The CDR3 reads CASSLLYTEAFF. CDR3 DNA: TGTGCCAGCAGCTTACTCTACACTGAAGCTTTCTTT.

A few counts support this clone. The V call is TRBV5-1, the J call TRBJ2-2, with a tentative D call TRBD2 (6 bases). The CDR3 has 13 residues. The germline V and J ends were trimmed by 4 bases and 6 bases, with 10 bases remaining between them. The germline V gene encodes CDR1 SGHRS and CDR2 YFSETQ. CDR3 residues: CASSPGGAGELFF. CDR3 nucleotides: TGCGCCAGCAGCCCTGGAGGGGCCGGGGAGCTGTTTTTT.

This rearrangement joins TRBV18 to TRBJ2-7; 7 nucleotides line up with TRBD1. The CDR3 has 13 amino acids. Looked up from germline, CDR1 is KGHSH and CDR2 is LQKENI. V trimming: 5 bases; J trimming: 2 bases; junction bases outside the gene matches: 3. The CDR3 region has the DNA TGTGCCAGCTCATTGGGACAGACCTACGAGCAGTACTTC. This gives the protein CASSLGQTYEQYF.

This clone was observed a handful of times. The chain recombines TRBV19 with TRBJ2-2, with D possibly being TRBD2 (6 bases). Germline V gene data show CDR1 as LNHDA and CDR2 as SQIVND (reference sequence). The CDR3 has 12 residues. V was pared by 8 bases and J by 6 bases, with 10 bases between. The DNA for the CDR3 is TGTGCCAGTGGAGGGACGGCCGGGGAGCTGTTTTTT. Its protein product is CASGGTAGELFF.

The J gene is TRBJ1-3, the V gene TRBV6-1; D might be TRBD1 (5 bases). Between the trimmed V and J ends, which lost 0 bases and 1 base, there was a span of 10 bases. The CDR3 has 16 amino acids. Germline V gives CDR1 MNHNS, CDR2 SASEGT. The CDR3 is CASSEASGTSGNTIYF. The CDR3 bases are TGTGCCAGCAGTGAAGCCTCCGGGACTTCTGGAAACACCATATATTTT.

This chain connects TRBV19 to TRBJ2-5; D is uncertain. CDR3 length: 13 amino acids. Germline V gene sequence: CDR1 LNHDA, CDR2 SQIVND (reference sequence). V dropped 4 bases and J dropped 3 bases, with 9 bases sitting between them. In DNA form, the CDR3 reads TGTGCCAGTAGTAGGCAACCCGAAGAGACCCAGTACTTC. This gives the protein CASSRQPEETQYF.

The sample holds one count of this clone. The rearrangement joins TRBV6-1 to TRBJ1-2; 10 bases align to TRBD1. Germline-derived CDR1 and CDR2 are MNHNS and SASEGT. The CDR3 consists of 15 residues. V lost 6 bases and J lost 5; bases outside the gene matches: 9. Written as DNA, the CDR3 is TGTGCCAGCAGGGATACCGGGACAGGGGATTATGGCTACACCTTC. It is translated as CASRDTGTGDYGYTF.

The rearrangement joins TRBV18 to TRBJ2-7; no reliable D call. Germline lookup yields CDR1 KGHSH and CDR2 LQKENI. V was clipped by 3 bases and J by 3 bases, with 9 bases between them. The CDR3 sequence is 13 residues long. This CDR3 reads CASSPGPYYEQYF. The CDR3 nucleotides read TGTGCCAGCTCACCGGGCCCCTACTACGAGCAGTACTTC.

The rearrangement uses TRBV6-6 and TRBJ2-7, with 8 bases that match TRBD1. Germline V gene data show CDR1 as MNHNY and CDR2 as SVGAGI (reference sequence). V lost 8 bases, J lost 4 bases, and 7 bases stayed unmatched. The CDR3 has 13 amino acids. CDR3 region: CASLQGGLYEQYF. The CDR3, as DNA: TGTGCCAGCTTACAGGGGGGCTTATACGAGCAGTACTTC.

The genes are TRBV5-1 and TRBJ1-1; tentatively, D is TRBD1 (6 bases). Trimming pared 0 bases from V and 5 bases from J, leaving 11 bases between. Germline CDR1 SGHRS, CDR2 YFSETQ. CDR3 length: 14 residues. The CDR3 reads CASSLGTEGTEAFF. The CDR3, as DNA: TGCGCCAGCAGCTTGGGGACAGAAGGAACTGAAGCTTTCTTT. Full variable domain (remainder filled in from reference TRBV5-1 and TRBJ1-1): KAGVTQTPRYLIKTRGQQVTLSCSPISGHRSVSWYQQTPGQGLQFLFEYFSETQRNKGNFPGRFSGRQFSNSRSEMNVSTLELGDSALYLCASSLGTEGTEAFFGQGTRLTVV.